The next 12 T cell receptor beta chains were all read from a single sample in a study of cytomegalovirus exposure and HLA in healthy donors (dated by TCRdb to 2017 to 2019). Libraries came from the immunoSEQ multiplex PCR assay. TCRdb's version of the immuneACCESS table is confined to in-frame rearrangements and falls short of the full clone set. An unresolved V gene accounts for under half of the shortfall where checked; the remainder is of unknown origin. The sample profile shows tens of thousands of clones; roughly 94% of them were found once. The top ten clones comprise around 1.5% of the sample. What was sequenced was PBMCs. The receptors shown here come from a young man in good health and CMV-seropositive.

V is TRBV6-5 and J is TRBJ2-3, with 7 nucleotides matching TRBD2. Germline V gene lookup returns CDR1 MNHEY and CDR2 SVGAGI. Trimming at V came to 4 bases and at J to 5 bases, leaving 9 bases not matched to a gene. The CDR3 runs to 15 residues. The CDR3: CASSFQSRGEDTQYF. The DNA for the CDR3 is TGTGCCAGCAGTTTTCAGAGCCGGGGGGAAGATACGCAGTATTTT.

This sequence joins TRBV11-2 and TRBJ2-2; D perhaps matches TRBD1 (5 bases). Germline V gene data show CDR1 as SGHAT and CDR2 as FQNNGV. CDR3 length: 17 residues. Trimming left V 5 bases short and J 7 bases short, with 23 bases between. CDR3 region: CASSPRMIGDGGGELFF. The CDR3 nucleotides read TGTGCCAGCAGCCCAAGGATGATAGGGGATGGTGGCGGGGAGCTGTTTTTT.

CDR3 sequence: CASSQKIGLAGGTGELFF. The CDR3 coding sequence is TGTGCCAGCAGCCAGAAGATTGGACTAGCGGGTGGTACCGGGGAGCTGTTTTTT. The gene calls are TRBV9 and TRBJ2-2, with 11 bases aligning to TRBD2. Trimming cost V 4 bases and J 5 bases; bases outside gene matches: 13. The CDR3 contains 18 residues. The germline gives CDR1 SGDLS, CDR2 YYNGEE.

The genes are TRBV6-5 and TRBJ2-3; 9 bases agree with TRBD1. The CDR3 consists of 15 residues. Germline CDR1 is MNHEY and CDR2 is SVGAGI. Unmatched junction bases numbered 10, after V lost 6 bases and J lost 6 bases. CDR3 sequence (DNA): TGTGCCAGCAGAAACCCAGGACAGGGGCGGGATACGCAGTATTTT. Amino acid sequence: CASRNPGQGRDTQYF.

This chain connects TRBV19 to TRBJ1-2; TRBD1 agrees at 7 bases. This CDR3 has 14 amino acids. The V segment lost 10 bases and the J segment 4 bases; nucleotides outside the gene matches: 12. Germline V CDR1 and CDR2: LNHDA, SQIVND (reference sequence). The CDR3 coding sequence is TGTGCCATGAGGGACCGGGACAGCCCCTATGGCTACACCTTC. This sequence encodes CAMRDRDSPYGYTF.

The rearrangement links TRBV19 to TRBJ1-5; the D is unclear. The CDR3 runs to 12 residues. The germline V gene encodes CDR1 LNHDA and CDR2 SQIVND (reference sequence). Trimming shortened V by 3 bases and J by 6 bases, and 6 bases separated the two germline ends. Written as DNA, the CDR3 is TGTGCCAGTAGTATTTCCTTTCAGCCCCAGCATTTT. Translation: CASSISFQPQHF.

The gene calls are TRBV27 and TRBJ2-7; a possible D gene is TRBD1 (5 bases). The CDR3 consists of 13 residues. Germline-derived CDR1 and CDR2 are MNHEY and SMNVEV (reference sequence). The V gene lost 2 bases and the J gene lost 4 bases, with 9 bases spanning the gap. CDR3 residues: CASSLKRGYEQYF. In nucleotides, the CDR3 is TGTGCCAGCAGTTTAAAAAGGGGATACGAGCAGTACTTC.

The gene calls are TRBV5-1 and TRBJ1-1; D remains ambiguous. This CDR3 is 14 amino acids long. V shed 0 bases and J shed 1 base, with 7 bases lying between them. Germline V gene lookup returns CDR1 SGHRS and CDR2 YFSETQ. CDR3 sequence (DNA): TGCGCCAGCAGCTTGGGACACGAGAACACTGAAGCTTTCTTT. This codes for CASSLGHENTEAFF.

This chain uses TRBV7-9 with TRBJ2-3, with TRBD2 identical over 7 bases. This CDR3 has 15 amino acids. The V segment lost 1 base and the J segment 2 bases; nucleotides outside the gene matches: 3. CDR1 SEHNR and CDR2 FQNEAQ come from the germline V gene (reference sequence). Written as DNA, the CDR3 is TGTGCCAGCAGCTTAGGGGGACTATCCACAGATACGCAGTATTTT. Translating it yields CASSLGGLSTDTQYF. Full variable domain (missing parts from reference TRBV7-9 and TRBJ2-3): DTGVSQNPRHKITKRGQNVTFRCDPISEHNRLYWYRQTLGQGPEFLTYFQNEAQLEKSRLLSDRFSAERPKGSFSTLEIQRTEQGDSAMYLCASSLGGLSTDTQYFGPGTRLTVL.

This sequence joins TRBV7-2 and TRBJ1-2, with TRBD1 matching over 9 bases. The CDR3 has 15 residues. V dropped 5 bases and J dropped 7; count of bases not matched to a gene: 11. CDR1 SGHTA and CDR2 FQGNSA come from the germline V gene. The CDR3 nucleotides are TGTGCCAGCAGCCTGGGGACAGGGTTACTTGTTGGCTACACCTTC. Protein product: CASSLGTGLLVGYTF.

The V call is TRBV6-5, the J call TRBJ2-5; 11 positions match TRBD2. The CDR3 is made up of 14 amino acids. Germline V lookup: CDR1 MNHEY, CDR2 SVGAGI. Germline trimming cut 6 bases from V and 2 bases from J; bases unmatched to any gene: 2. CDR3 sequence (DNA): TGTGCCAGCAGAGTAGCGGGGGGGCAAGAGACCCAGTACTTC. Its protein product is CASRVAGGQETQYF.

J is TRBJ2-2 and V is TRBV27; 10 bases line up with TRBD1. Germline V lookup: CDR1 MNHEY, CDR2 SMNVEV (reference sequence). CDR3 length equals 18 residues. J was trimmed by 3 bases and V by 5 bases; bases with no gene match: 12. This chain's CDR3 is CASSPNIPGQGDTGELFF. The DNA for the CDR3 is TGTGCCAGCAGTCCCAATATACCCGGACAGGGGGACACCGGGGAGCTGTTTTTT.